A single sample gave rise to the 31 T cell receptor beta chains below, sequenced in a study of blood T cell repertoires in COVID-19. Sequenced by immunoSEQ multiplex PCR; TCRdb stores in-frame clones only, minus some. Of about 370,000 clones in the sample, 89% were seen once. The sequenced sample was peripheral blood. Every receptor here comes from a woman aged 25 to 39 with COVID-19, enrolled during active disease.

The sample holds a few counts of this clone. The gene calls are TRBV20-1 and TRBJ2-5; 14 bases are shared with TRBD2. V lost 3 bases to trimming and J lost 2 bases; unmatched junction nucleotides: 11. Looked up from germline, CDR1 is DFQATT and CDR2 is SNEGSKA (reference sequence). The CDR3 extends over 18 amino acids. The CDR3 DNA follows: TGCAGTGCTAGTGTCGGACTAGCGGGGGGCTTTGATCAAGAGACCCAGTACTTC. As protein: CSASVGLAGGFDQETQYF.

V gene TRBV7-9 combines with J gene TRBJ2-1; a weak D match, TRBD2 (5 bases). The germline V gene has CDR1 SEHNR and CDR2 FQNEAQ (reference sequence). With 1 base removed from V and 4 bases from J, the gap between germline ends came to 14 bases. The CDR3 is made up of 16 amino acids. CDR3 region: CASSLGAVRAYNEQFF. DNA for the CDR3: TGTGCCAGCAGCTTAGGGGCAGTGAGGGCATACAATGAGCAGTTCTTC.

The chain joins TRBV7-9 to TRBJ1-5; D possibly corresponds to TRBD1 (6 bases). Germline CDR1 and CDR2: SEHNR and FQNEAQ (reference sequence). The germline V and J ends were trimmed by 10 bases and 0 bases, with 10 bases remaining between them. The CDR3 is 13 amino acids. The CDR3 DNA follows: TGTGCCACCAGGGACACTAGCAATCAGCCCCAGCATTTT. Amino acid sequence: CATRDTSNQPQHF.

On this clone: Other nucleotide sequences from this sample produce the same CDR3. This chain uses TRBV18 with TRBJ1-2; unclear D gene. CDR3 length equals 14 residues. Per the germline V gene, CDR1 is KGHSH and CDR2 is LQKENI. V was trimmed by 3 bases and J by 1 base, leaving 9 bases between them. The DNA for the CDR3 is TGTGCCAGCTCACCGGCCCGGGATAACTATGGCTACACCTTC. This codes for CASSPARDNYGYTF.

The rearrangement links TRBV4-1 to TRBJ1-5; 9 bases match TRBD1. The CDR3 extends over 15 amino acids. V trimming: 4 bases; J trimming: 7 bases; junction bases outside the gene matches: 8. Germline V gene lookup returns CDR1 MGHRA and CDR2 YSYEKL. The DNA of the CDR3 is TGCGCCAGCAGCCCCGAACAGGGGGCTTACCAGCCCCAGCATTTT. Translating gives CASSPEQGAYQPQHF.

The chain links TRBV6-2 or TRBV6-3 to TRBJ2-5, with a possible D match to TRBD2 (6 bases). CDR3 length: 14 residues. Germline CDR1 MNHEY, CDR2 SVGEGT. The V end was cut by 3 bases, the J end by 5 bases, with 13 bases between. The DNA of the CDR3 is TGTGCCAGCAGTTATGGAGGGTCTAGGGAGACCCAGTACTTC. Residues: CASSYGGSRETQYF.

For this clone: Other DNA sequences in the same sample also yield this CDR3. The chain couples TRBV6-1 to TRBJ1-4, with 9 bases aligning to TRBD1. The trim removed 0 bases at V and 4 bases at J, leaving 3 bases unmatched. Germline-derived CDR1 and CDR2 are MNHNS and SASEGT. This CDR3 has 16 amino acids. Written as DNA, the CDR3 is TGTGCCAGCAGTGAAGCGTGGGGACAGGGTAATGAAAAACTGTTTTTT. Encoded protein: CASSEAWGQGNEKLFF.

The chain recombines TRBV3-1 (or the pseudogene TRBV3-2) with TRBJ2-2; D is undetermined. V shed 3 bases and J shed 5 bases, with 4 bases lying between them. Germline-derived CDR1 and CDR2 are LGHDT and YNNKEL (reference sequence). The CDR3 loop spans 12 amino acids. The CDR3 here is CASSHSTGELFF. Here the CDR3 DNA reads TGTGCCAGCAGCCACAGTACCGGGGAGCTGTTTTTT.

The chain employs TRBV6-2 or TRBV6-3 and TRBJ2-7; possibly TRBD1 for D (5 bases). Germline loops: CDR1 MNHEY, CDR2 SVGEGT. The CDR3 extends over 14 amino acids. Trimming took 5 bases from V and 4 from J, leaving 15 bases between them. The DNA of the CDR3 is TGTGCCAGCAGTACGGGCAGGGCCCAATACGAGCAGTACGTC. Translating gives CASSTGRAQYEQYV.

The genes are TRBV6-6 and TRBJ2-7, with D unclear. In germline, CDR1 is MNHNY, CDR2 SVGAGI (reference sequence). The CDR3 loop spans 15 amino acids. The germline V and J ends were trimmed by 4 bases and 1 base, with 14 bases remaining between them. CDR3: CASSSRTAGSYEQYV. CDR3 sequence (DNA): TGTGCCAGCAGTTCCAGAACTGCAGGATCCTACGAGCAGTACGTC.

The chain joins TRBV6-2 or TRBV6-3 to TRBJ1-4, with 8 bases aligning to TRBD1. Looked up from germline, CDR1 is MNHEY and CDR2 is SVGEGT. This CDR3 spans 16 amino acids. Trimming took 4 bases from V and 8 from J; bases not matched to a gene: 12. The CDR3 bases are TGTGCCAGCAGTTTTCGCCGAAGGACAGGGCACGAAAAACTGTTTTTT. It is translated as CASSFRRRTGHEKLFF.

J is TRBJ1-2 and V is TRBV6-5, with a possible D match to TRBD1 (6 bases). The CDR3 covers 14 residues. Germline CDR1 reads MNHEY; CDR2 reads SVGAGI. V lost 2 bases, J lost 2 bases, and 9 bases lay in between. The CDR3 region has the DNA TGTGCCAGCAGTTACGGGGGCTTGAACTATGGCTACACCTTC. Translating it yields CASSYGGLNYGYTF.

The J gene is TRBJ1-4, the V gene TRBV11-2, with TRBD1 matching 11 bases. Per the germline V gene, CDR1 is SGHAT and CDR2 is FQNNGV. The trim removed 5 bases at V and 8 bases at J, leaving 10 bases unmatched. The CDR3 totals 16 residues. As DNA, the CDR3 is TGTGCCAGCAGCCCCTTCCGGACAGGGGGCGGGGAAAAACTGTTTTTT. Its protein is CASSPFRTGGGEKLFF.

The CDR3 bases are TGCGCCAGCAGCCAAGATTGGACAGGGCCTTTTAGCACAGATACGCAGTATTTT. This encodes CASSQDWTGPFSTDTQYF. The chain has TRBV4-3 and TRBJ2-3, with TRBD1 matching 8 bases. V shed 0 bases, J shed 0 bases, and the junction held 8 bases outside the gene matches. Per germline, CDR1 LGHNA and CDR2 YSLEER. The CDR3 is 18 amino acids.

The rearrangement links TRBV5-1 to TRBJ2-1; TRBD2 matches 9 bases. Germline V gene lookup returns CDR1 SGHRS and CDR2 YFSETQ. V dropped 4 bases and J dropped 6; count of bases not matched to a gene: 8. This CDR3 contains 15 residues. Written as DNA, the CDR3 is TGCGCCAGCAGCCTTAGCGGGAGCTGGGGCAATGAGCAGTTCTTC. Protein: CASSLSGSWGNEQFF.

This chain links TRBV12-3 or TRBV12-4 with TRBJ2-1; no reliable D call. This CDR3 is built from 12 residues. V was shortened by 5 bases and J by 10 bases, with 12 bases between the two germline ends. CDR3 bases: TGTGCCAGCAGTCTAAGGAGAGGAGAGCAGTTCTTC. This translates into CASSLRRGEQFF.

The chain has TRBV5-1 and TRBJ1-1; no clear D gene. Between the trimmed V and J ends, which lost 4 bases and 5 bases, there was a span of 9 bases. Germline V gives CDR1 SGHRS, CDR2 YFSETQ. The CDR3 runs to 12 residues. CDR3 amino acids: CASSPGGTEAFF. CDR3 nucleotides: TGCGCCAGCAGCCCCGGCGGGACTGAAGCTTTCTTT.

This clone showed up just once. The chain joins TRBV5-8 to TRBJ2-7, with D hard to call. The V gene lost 2 bases and the J gene lost 1 base, with 7 bases spanning the gap. The CDR3 consists of 13 residues. Germline CDR1 is SGHTS and CDR2 is YDEGEE. The CDR3, as DNA: TGTGCCAGCAGCTTCGGCAGGTCCTACGAGCAGTACTTC. Translated: CASSFGRSYEQYF.

This rearrangement joins TRBV19 to TRBJ2-3; 7 bases fit TRBD2. V lost 2 bases to trimming and J lost 3 bases; unmatched junction nucleotides: 11. Germline V CDR1 and CDR2: LNHDA, SQIVND (reference sequence). The CDR3 runs to 17 residues. This CDR3 is CASSIWSSGADTDTQYF. DNA for the CDR3: TGTGCCAGTAGTATATGGTCCAGCGGGGCTGATACAGATACGCAGTATTTT.

The genes are TRBV5-5 and TRBJ2-5; 9 bases are shared with TRBD1. The J segment lost 2 bases and the V segment lost 3 bases, leaving 2 bases of the junction unmatched. The CDR3 runs 14 residues. Germline values: CDR1 SGHKS, CDR2 YYEKEE (reference sequence). In DNA, the CDR3 is TGTGCCAGCAGCTCAGACAGGGGGCAAGAGACCCAGTACTTC. Protein sequence: CASSSDRGQETQYF.

The count of this clone is one. The chain uses TRBV2 and TRBJ2-4, with D possibly TRBD2 on 5 matching bases. Per germline, CDR1 SNHLY and CDR2 FYNNEI. The CDR3 is 11 amino acids. V was trimmed by 6 bases and J by 11 bases, leaving 11 bases between them. The CDR3 coding sequence is TGTGCCAGCAGACTACTAGAAGTTCAGTACTTC. Translation gives CASRLLEVQYF. The entire variable domain, with the rest obtained from reference TRBV2 and TRBJ2-4, is as follows: EPEVTQTPSHQVTQMGQEVILRCVPISNHLYFYWYRQILGQKVEFLVSFYNNEISEKSEIFDDQFSVERPDGSNFTLKIRSTKLEDSAMYFCASRLLEVQYFGAGTRLSVL.

The chain links TRBV28 to TRBJ1-5; no clear D gene. Germline V gene sequence: CDR1 MDHEN, CDR2 SYDVKM. V was trimmed by 4 bases and J by 0 bases, leaving 13 bases between them. The CDR3 is made up of 16 amino acids. CDR3 DNA sequence: TGTGCCAGCAGTTCGAGGGCACCCTCTAGCAATCAGCCCCAGCATTTT. Amino acids: CASSSRAPSSNQPQHF.

The rearrangement uses TRBV11-3 and TRBJ2-3; no clear D gene. This CDR3 spans 13 amino acids. Looked up from germline, CDR1 is SGHNT and CDR2 is YENEEA. Trimming removed 3 bases from V and 8 bases from J, with 12 bases in between. This chain's CDR3 is CASSFRPVATQYF. The CDR3 nucleotides are TGTGCCAGCAGCTTCCGGCCAGTAGCTACGCAGTATTTT.

The rearrangement joins TRBV5-4 to TRBJ2-5; 7 bases map to TRBD2. The CDR3 extends over 15 amino acids. Germline V lookup: CDR1 SGHNT, CDR2 YYREEE (reference sequence). With V trimmed by 7 bases and J by 4 bases, 13 bases remained unmatched. CDR3: CASSLGRERRETQYF. The CDR3 DNA reads as TGTGCCAGCTCCCTGGGGCGGGAGAGAAGAGAGACCCAGTACTTC.

The gene calls are TRBV19 and TRBJ2-2; D possibly corresponds to TRBD2 (5 bases). This CDR3 comprises 14 residues. Germline values: CDR1 LNHDA, CDR2 SQIVND (reference sequence). V lost 6 bases and J 4 bases, leaving 12 bases between the germline ends. CDR3 sequence: CASRTPDFTGELFF. In DNA, the CDR3 is TGTGCCAGTAGAACCCCGGACTTCACCGGGGAGCTGTTTTTT.

This chain links TRBV3-1 (or the pseudogene TRBV3-2) with TRBJ2-7, with D possibly being TRBD1 (5 bases). Between the trimmed V and J ends, which lost 1 base and 2 bases, there was a span of 12 bases. This CDR3 is built from 15 residues. CDR1 is LGHDT and CDR2 is YNNKEL in the germline V gene (reference sequence). CDR3 DNA: TGTGCCAGCAGCCAAGGTTGGGAAGGGGCCTACGAGCAGTACTTC. It codes for CASSQGWEGAYEQYF.

A remark on this clone: At the DNA level, this CDR3 is encoded by other sequences in the same sample as well. The chain combines TRBV28 with TRBJ1-5, with unresolved D. Germline lookup yields CDR1 MDHEN and CDR2 SYDVKM. The CDR3 runs 15 residues. With 2 bases removed from V and 0 bases from J, the gap between germline ends came to 8 bases. CDR3 protein: CASSLPRHSNQPQHF. CDR3 nucleotide sequence: TGTGCCAGCAGTTTACCCAGACATAGCAATCAGCCCCAGCATTTT.

The chain carries TRBV30 and TRBJ2-1; weak D call: TRBD2 (6 bases). The CDR3 runs 11 residues. Germline V gene lookup returns CDR1 GTSNPN and CDR2 SVGIG (reference sequence). The CDR3 region is CTWGVVNEQFF. CDR3 nucleotide sequence: TGTACGTGGGGGGTGGTGAATGAGCAGTTCTTC.

This clone was seen only once. The genes are TRBV13 and TRBJ2-7; TRBD2 is a possible D gene (5 bases). The CDR3 is made up of 14 amino acids. CDR1 and CDR2 (germline): PRHDT, FYEKMQ (reference sequence). Trimming removed 0 bases from V and 4 bases from J, with 10 bases in between. For the CDR3, the DNA is TGTGCCAGCAGCTTAGGGGACTGGGGATACGAGCAGTACGTC. Amino acid sequence: CASSLGDWGYEQYV.

This clone has just one count. This rearrangement joins TRBV11-3 to TRBJ2-7; D is perhaps TRBD1 (6 bases). V was clipped by 2 bases and J by 3 bases, with 8 bases between them. The CDR3 runs to 13 residues. From germline, CDR1 is SGHNT and CDR2 YENEEA. The CDR3 bases are TGTGCCAGCAGCTTAATAGGGGGCTACGAGCAGTACGTC. It yields the protein CASSLIGGYEQYV.

The chain uses TRBV7-9 and TRBJ2-7, with TRBD1 matching 9 bases. Germline V gives CDR1 SEHNR, CDR2 FQNEAQ (reference sequence). V gave up 5 bases and J gave up 3 bases; unmatched junction bases: 5. CDR3 length: 14 residues. CDR3 sequence reads: CASSTDRGFYEQYF. CDR3 DNA sequence: TGTGCCAGCAGCACTGACAGGGGGTTCTACGAGCAGTACTTC.